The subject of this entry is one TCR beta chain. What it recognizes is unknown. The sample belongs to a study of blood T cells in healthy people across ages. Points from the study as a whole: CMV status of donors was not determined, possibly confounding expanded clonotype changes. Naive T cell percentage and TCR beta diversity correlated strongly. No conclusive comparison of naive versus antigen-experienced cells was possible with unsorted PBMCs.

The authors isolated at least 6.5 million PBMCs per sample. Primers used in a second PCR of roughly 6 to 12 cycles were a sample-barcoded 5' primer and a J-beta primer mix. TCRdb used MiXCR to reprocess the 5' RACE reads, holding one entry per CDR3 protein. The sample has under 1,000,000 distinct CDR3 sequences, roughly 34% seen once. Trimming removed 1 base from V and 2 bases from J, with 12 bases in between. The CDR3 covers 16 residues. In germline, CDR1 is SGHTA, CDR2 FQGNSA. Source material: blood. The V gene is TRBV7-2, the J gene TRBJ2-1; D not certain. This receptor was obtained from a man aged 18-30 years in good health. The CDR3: CASSLEVSPTYNEQFF. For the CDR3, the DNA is TGTGCCAGCAGCTTAGAGGTCAGTCCGACCTACAATGAGCAGTTCTTC.